A single sample is the source of the 3 T cell receptor beta chains below, sequenced in a study of CD8+CD57+ T cells in acquired aplastic anemia. TCR beta VDJ and CDR3 profiles were obtained from a genomic DNA template. TCRdb passed the reads through MiXCR, listing each CDR3 protein once. The sample has 250,000 or so distinct CDR3 sequences, approximately 50% seen once. All patients picked for sequencing had shown, by flow cytometry, an expansion of CD8+CD57+ cells. The sample taken for sequencing was sorted CD4+, CD8+, or CD8+CD57+ T cells (not recorded which) from PBMCs. The receptors here all came from a human donor with aplastic anemia.

At least ten counts were recorded for this clonotype. The V and J genes are TRBV19 and TRBJ2-5; 7 bases are a match to TRBD2. The junction had 5 bases not matched to a gene; V was cut back by 4 bases and J by 0 bases. This CDR3 has 15 residues. Germline CDR1 and CDR2: LNHDA and SQIVND (reference sequence). CDR3 sequence (DNA): TGTGCCAGTAGTACATACCTAGCGGACCAAGAGACCCAGTACTTC. It translates to CASSTYLADQETQYF.

The rearrangement links TRBV10-3 to TRBJ1-1, with a possible D match to TRBD1 (5 bases). The CDR3 covers 13 residues. Germline assignment: CDR1 ENHRY and CDR2 SYGVKD. Trimming removed 7 bases at V and 4 bases at J, with 13 bases between. The CDR3, as DNA: TGTGCCATCACCCCGGGGGGACCCACTGAAGCTTTCTTT. It is translated as CAITPGGPTEAFF.

In this sample, this clonotype turned up many times. V usage is TRBV15 and J usage is TRBJ2-7, with D uncertain. Trimming cost V 3 bases and J 0 bases, with 6 bases left between them. Per the germline V gene, CDR1 is LNHNV and CDR2 is YYDKDF (reference sequence). This CDR3 region has 13 residues. CDR3: CATSREPSYEQYF. In DNA, the CDR3 is TGTGCCACCAGCAGGGAACCCTCCTACGAGCAGTACTTC.